These 21 T cell receptor beta chains share one sample of origin, sequenced in a study of CD8 T cells in ankylosing spondylitis. Overall study results and limits: In ankylosing spondylitis blood, a motif of roughly eight highly homologous TCR beta variants appeared characteristic.

TCRdb re-called the 5' RACE reads through MiXCR, storing one row per CDR3 protein. The table includes some 200,000 distinct CDR3 sequences, 7.3% detected once. What these receptors recognize is not known. The sample was blood, either unsorted or a sorted T cell fraction (not recorded which). These TCRs come from a male donor with ankylosing spondylitis.

This clonotype was seen many times. This rearrangement joins TRBV6-2 or TRBV6-3 to TRBJ2-1; D unclear. This CDR3 comprises 16 residues. Trimming pared 0 bases from V and 1 base from J, leaving 10 bases between. Germline-derived CDR1 and CDR2 are MNHEY and SVGEGT. The CDR3 nucleotides read TGTGCCAGCAGTTACTCGGTGGCTATATCCTACAATGAGCAGTTCTTC. This encodes CASSYSVAISYNEQFF.

This clonotype has a count of ten or more. This chain links TRBV9 with TRBJ1-1, with TRBD1 identical over 7 bases. The V gene's germline CDR1 is SGDLS and CDR2 YYNGEE. After removal of 2 bases from V and 3 bases from J, the junction contained 10 bases not matched to a gene. This CDR3 has 16 residues. Written as DNA, the CDR3 is TGTGCCAGCAGCGTGGCTTGGGGCGGGACAGACACTGAAGCTTTCTTT. Its translation is CASSVAWGGTDTEAFF.

This clonotype was picked up a small number of times. The DNA of the CDR3 is TGTGCCAGCAGCAAAGGAGGGACAGTAAATTCCGGAGGGGGGGTCTACGAGCAGTACTTC. It is translated as CASSKGGTVNSGGGVYEQYF. V gene TRBV21-1 combines with J gene TRBJ2-7; TRBD1 reflects the table's D call only, with no check against the DNA. TRBV21-1 represents a pseudogene. The CDR3 runs to 20 residues.

This clonotype has at least ten counts. The rearrangement links TRBV7-8 to TRBJ2-1; D remains unclear. CDR1 and CDR2 (germline): SGHVS, FQNEAQ. The CDR3 runs 11 residues. V lost 3 bases and J lost 9, with 6 bases in between. CDR3 sequence reads: CASSLNGEQFF. The CDR3 DNA sequence: TGTGCCAGCAGCTTGAATGGTGAGCAGTTCTTC. The variable domain in full, completed from reference TRBV7-8 and TRBJ2-1, reads GAGVSQSPRYKVAKRGQDVALRCDPISGHVSLFWYQQALGQGPEFLTYFQNEAQLDKSGLPSDRFFAERPEGSVSTLKIQRTQQEDSAVYLCASSLNGEQFFGPGTRLTVL.

This clonotype was seen a handful of times. V is TRBV7-6 and J is TRBJ1-3; D is unclear. The CDR3 is 19 residues long. Germline V lookup: CDR1 SGHVS, CDR2 FNYEAQ. V shed 0 bases and J shed 0 bases, with 18 bases lying between them. CDR3 loop: CASSLAGSGPRYSGNTIYF. CDR3 sequence (DNA): TGTGCCAGCAGCTTAGCGGGGTCAGGCCCCCGTTACTCTGGAAACACCATATATTTT.

This clonotype has ten or more counts. V usage is TRBV20-1 and J usage is TRBJ2-5, with 10 bases aligning to TRBD1. The germline V gene has CDR1 DFQATT and CDR2 SNEGSKA (reference sequence). V shed 0 bases and J 0 bases; nucleotides not matched to a gene: 1. The CDR3 is 15 amino acids. The CDR3 loop reads CSAREDRGYQETQYF. CDR3 coding DNA: TGCAGTGCTAGAGAGGACAGGGGGTACCAAGAGACCCAGTACTTC.

Turning to this clonotype: A much bigger clone sits one base away, suggesting this may be a read error. The chain joins TRBV11-2 to TRBJ2-3; the match to TRBD2 covers 7 bases. Germline V gene data show CDR1 as SGHAT and CDR2 as FQNNGV. The CDR3 totals 16 residues. CDR3 in DNA: TGTGCCAGCAGCTTAGAGGTGGGAGGGAACACAGATACGCAGAATTTT. Translating gives CASSLEVGGNTDTQNF.

This clonotype was recorded at least ten times. The chain carries TRBV29-1 and TRBJ2-2; 10 nucleotides line up with TRBD2. Germline values: CDR1 SQVTM, CDR2 ANQGSEA. J lost 7 bases, V lost 3 bases, and 20 bases had no gene match. The CDR3 loop spans 19 amino acids. The CDR3 region is CSVDSGALGAGGFHGELFF. As DNA, the CDR3 is TGCAGCGTTGACTCCGGCGCGCTTGGAGCGGGGGGGTTTCACGGGGAGCTGTTTTTT.

The J gene is TRBJ2-7, the V gene TRBV5-6, with D unclear. Germline assignment: CDR1 SGHDT and CDR2 YYEEEE. Trimming cost V 3 bases and J 3 bases, with 13 bases left between them. CDR3 length: 14 amino acids. CDR3 sequence (DNA): TGTGCCAGCAGCTCCGGACCCGGATACTACGAGCAGTACTTC. Translation gives CASSSGPGYYEQYF.

This clonotype was observed at least ten times. The chain employs TRBV27 and TRBJ1-2; no firm D call. The CDR3 is 13 amino acids. Trimming took off 3 bases at V and 3 bases at J, with 8 bases between the two ends. Germline CDR1 is MNHEY and CDR2 is SMNVEV (reference sequence). CDR3 residues: CASSLYGDYGYTF. For the CDR3, the DNA is TGTGCCAGCAGTTTGTACGGGGACTATGGCTACACCTTC.

This clonotype was observed at least ten times. The V and J genes are TRBV12-3 or TRBV12-4 and TRBJ1-1, with D perhaps matching TRBD1 (5 bases). Trimming cost V 8 bases and J 6 bases, with 19 bases left between them. CDR3 length: 14 residues. The CDR3 DNA reads TGTGCCAGCCGGAGATGGGACCTGGGCGCTGAAGCTTTCTTT. It encodes CASRRWDLGAEAFF.

This clonotype was counted ten times or more. The chain uses TRBV6-2 or TRBV6-3 and TRBJ2-3, with 9 bases matching TRBD1. The CDR3 extends over 16 amino acids. With 6 bases clipped from V and 1 base from J, the junction kept 8 bases outside the gene matches. Germline CDR1 and CDR2: MNHEY and SVGEGT. The CDR3 DNA follows: TGTGCCAGCAGCCTGTACAGGGGGCTTCGCACAGATACGCAGTATTTT. It translates to CASSLYRGLRTDTQYF.

The V and J genes are TRBV5-6 and TRBJ2-5; 7 nucleotides match TRBD2. V trimming: 4 bases; J trimming: 5 bases; junction bases outside the gene matches: 8. This CDR3 has 14 amino acids. CDR1 and CDR2 (germline): SGHDT, YYEEEE. The chain's CDR3 is CASSEPWGGETQYF. The CDR3 DNA sequence: TGTGCCAGCAGCGAACCGTGGGGAGGGGAGACCCAGTACTTC.

This clonotype was seen many times. The germline gene is not matched at one end of the junction; a read error may be the cause. The chain is built from TRBV9 and TRBJ1-1; 10 bases match TRBD1. Germline values: CDR1 SGDLS, CDR2 YYNGEE. The CDR3 runs 14 residues. The CDR3 coding sequence is TGTGCCAGCAGCGACCACCCCGGGACAGGGGTCTTAGTCTTT. Protein sequence: CASSDHPGTGVLVF. Filled out from reference TRBV9 and TRBJ1-1, the complete variable domain reads DSGVTQTPKHLITATGQRVTLRCSPRSGDLSVYWYQQSLDQGLQFLIQYYNGEERAKGNILERFSAQQFPDLHSELNLSSLELGDSALYFCASSDHPGTGVLVFGQGTRLTVV.

This clonotype was seen a few times. The chain has TRBV5-1 and TRBJ2-2; D uncertain. The CDR3 length is 16 residues. Trimming cost V 0 bases and J 4 bases, with 13 bases left between them. Germline V gives CDR1 SGHRS, CDR2 YFSETQ. CDR3 sequence reads: CASSLERPASTGELFF. The CDR3, as DNA: TGCGCCAGCAGCTTGGAGAGACCCGCGAGCACCGGGGAGCTGTTTTTT.

This chain connects TRBV10-1 to TRBJ2-1; D unclear. Deletions cut 0 bases from V and 3 bases from J, with 6 bases between. CDR1 is WNHNN and CDR2 is SYGVQD in the germline V gene (reference sequence). The CDR3 is 14 amino acids. The CDR3 DNA follows: TGCGCCAGCAGTGAGTCGTACCGCTACAATGAGCAGTTCTTC. Translation gives CASSESYRYNEQFF.

This clonotype was recorded at least ten times. This chain uses TRBV4-3 with TRBJ2-1; 7 bases match TRBD2. This CDR3 contains 16 residues. Looked up from germline, CDR1 is LGHNA and CDR2 is YSLEER. V was clipped by 1 base and J by 1 base; unmatched bases: 4. The CDR3 DNA sequence: TGCGCCAGCAGCCAAGGATCCGGGAGGTCCTACAATGAGCAGTTCTTC. It is translated as CASSQGSGRSYNEQFF.

This clonotype was seen many times. The V gene is TRBV20-1, the J gene TRBJ1-5; 10 nucleotides agree with TRBD1. Per germline, CDR1 DFQATT and CDR2 SNEGSKA (reference sequence). The junction had 5 bases not matched to a gene; V was cut back by 6 bases and J by 6 bases. This CDR3 region has 13 residues. The CDR3 spells CSARDRGTQPQHF. The CDR3 DNA sequence: TGCAGTGCGAGGGACAGGGGAACTCAGCCCCAGCATTTT.

This clonotype was found many times. CDR3 region: CSAQQLAATYNEQFF. The CDR3 nucleotides are TGCAGTGCTCAACAACTAGCGGCTACCTACAATGAGCAGTTCTTC. The rearrangement joins TRBV20-1 to TRBJ2-1; 8 bases are a match to TRBD2. CDR3 size: 15 residues. Germline V CDR1 and CDR2: DFQATT, SNEGSKA (reference sequence). Losses at the gene ends were 5 bases for V and 2 bases for J; bases not matched to a gene: 8.

This clonotype showed up many times. The chain has TRBV25-1 and TRBJ2-4; unclear D gene. The V gene lost 6 bases and the J gene lost 1 base, with 7 bases spanning the gap. Per the germline V gene, CDR1 is MGHDK and CDR2 is SYGVNS. The CDR3 loop spans 13 amino acids. CDR3 sequence reads: CASSWGAKNIQYF. Here the CDR3 DNA reads TGTGCCAGCAGCTGGGGTGCCAAAAACATTCAGTACTTC.

This clonotype was recorded many times. The genes are TRBV6-2 or TRBV6-3 and TRBJ1-1; the D gene is possibly TRBD1 (5 bases). V dropped 0 bases and J dropped 3 bases, with 8 bases sitting between them. Germline V gene lookup returns CDR1 MNHEY and CDR2 SVGEGT. This CDR3 is 14 amino acids long. The CDR3 here is CASSYSEGDTEAFF. The CDR3 DNA reads TGTGCCAGCAGTTACTCGGAAGGGGACACTGAAGCTTTCTTT.